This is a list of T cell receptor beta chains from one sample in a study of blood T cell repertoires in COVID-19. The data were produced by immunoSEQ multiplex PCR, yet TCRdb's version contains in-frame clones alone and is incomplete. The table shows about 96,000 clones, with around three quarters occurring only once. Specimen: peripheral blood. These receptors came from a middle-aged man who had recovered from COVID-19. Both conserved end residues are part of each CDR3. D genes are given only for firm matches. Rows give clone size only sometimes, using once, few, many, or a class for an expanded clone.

CDR3 DNA: TGTGCCAGCACCCCGGAGATCGAGACCCAGTACTTC; CDR3 protein: CASTPEIETQYF; J gene: TRBJ2-5; clone size: few; D gene: .; V gene: TRBV6-5
CDR3 DNA: TGTGCCAGCAGCTACAGGTCGGGCTCCGGGAGCTCCTACAATGAGCAGTTCTTC; CDR3 protein: CASSYRSGSGSSYNEQFF; J gene: TRBJ2-1; clone size: .; D gene: .; V gene: TRBV2
CDR3 DNA: TGTGCCTGGAGTTCATGGTGGGCAGGGGAGCTCACTGAAGCTTTCTTT; CDR3 protein: CAWSSWWAGELTEAFF; J gene: TRBJ1-1; clone size: .; D gene: .; V gene: TRBV30
CDR3 DNA: TGTGCCAGCAGTTCGTCTGGGCTCAAGAAGACCCAGTACTTC; CDR3 protein: CASSSSGLKKTQYF; J gene: TRBJ2-5; clone size: .; D gene: .; V gene: TRBV28
CDR3 DNA: TGTGCCAGCAGCCCAGGACAGGGGGCAATCGCCTATAATTCACCCCTCCACTTT; CDR3 protein: CASSPGQGAIAYNSPLHF; J gene: TRBJ1-6; clone size: .; D gene: TRBD1; V gene: TRBV7-8
CDR3 DNA: TGTGCCAGCAGTGACAGGGTCAATCAGCCCCAGCATTTT; CDR3 protein: CASSDRVNQPQHF; J gene: TRBJ1-5; clone size: .; D gene: .; V gene: TRBV6-1
CDR3 DNA: TGTGCCAGCAGCGTCCTATTGGGGGGGGAGACCCAGTACTTC; CDR3 protein: CASSVLLGGETQYF; J gene: TRBJ2-5; clone size: .; D gene: TRBD2; V gene: TRBV9
CDR3 DNA: TGTGCCAGCAGCTCCGGCCTAACAGGGAGCACCGGGGAGCTGTTTTTT; CDR3 protein: CASSSGLTGSTGELFF; J gene: TRBJ2-2; clone size: .; D gene: .; V gene: TRBV11-2
CDR3 DNA: TGTGCCATCAGCGTTCGTGTCGGAGGTTGGCATCGCTACACCTTC; CDR3 protein: CAISVRVGGWHRYTF; J gene: TRBJ1-2; clone size: few; D gene: .; V gene: TRBV10-3
CDR3 DNA: TGTGCCAGCAGCCAAGGGCTAGCGGGGGCTCTCTCCTACAATGAGCAGTTCTTC; CDR3 protein: CASSQGLAGALSYNEQFF; J gene: TRBJ2-1; clone size: few; D gene: TRBD2; V gene: TRBV3-1/TRBV3-2
CDR3 DNA: TGTGCCACCAGTGATGGGACAGGCAACAATCAGCCCCAGCATTTT; CDR3 protein: CATSDGTGNNQPQHF; J gene: TRBJ1-5; clone size: .; D gene: TRBD1; V gene: TRBV24-1
CDR3 DNA: TGTGCCAGCAGTGGTTCTAGCGGGGGGGCAGATACGCAGTATTTT; CDR3 protein: CASSGSSGGADTQYF; J gene: TRBJ2-3; clone size: .; D gene: TRBD2; V gene: TRBV6-4
CDR3 DNA: TGTGCCAGTAGTATCCTCACAGGGGGAGCCGATAATTCACCCCTCCACTTT; CDR3 protein: CASSILTGGADNSPLHF; J gene: TRBJ1-6; clone size: .; D gene: TRBD1; V gene: TRBV19
CDR3 DNA: TGTGCCAGCACCAAGGAGAATAGCAATCAGCCCCAGCATTTT; CDR3 protein: CASTKENSNQPQHF; J gene: TRBJ1-5; clone size: once; D gene: .; V gene: TRBV2
CDR3 DNA: TGTGCCAGCTCACCCCTAGACACTGAAGCTTTCTTT; CDR3 protein: CASSPLDTEAFF; J gene: TRBJ1-1; clone size: .; D gene: .; V gene: TRBV18
CDR3 DNA: TGTGCCAGCTCACCACAGGGGTTGAACCCTGAAGCTTTCTTT; CDR3 protein: CASSPQGLNPEAFF; J gene: TRBJ1-1; clone size: .; D gene: .; V gene: TRBV18
CDR3 DNA: TGTGCCAGCAGCCAAGAGGGCCCCACTAGCGGGAGGGCCGGTTATGAGCAGTTCTTC; CDR3 protein: CASSQEGPTSGRAGYEQFF; J gene: TRBJ2-1; clone size: .; D gene: TRBD2; V gene: TRBV14
CDR3 DNA: TGTGCCATCAGTGGGAACAGGGGGCAAAATTCACCCCTCCACTTT; CDR3 protein: CAISGNRGQNSPLHF; J gene: TRBJ1-6; clone size: .; D gene: TRBD1; V gene: TRBV10-3
CDR3 DNA: TGTGCCAGCAGTTTAACAGGTCATAGCGGAGGCACAGATACGCAGTATTTT; CDR3 protein: CASSLTGHSGGTDTQYF; J gene: TRBJ2-3; clone size: .; D gene: .; V gene: TRBV27
CDR3 DNA: TGTGCCAGCAGCCTCAGTCCGGGACTAGTCTCCTACGAGCAGTACTTC; CDR3 protein: CASSLSPGLVSYEQYF; J gene: TRBJ2-7; clone size: once; D gene: TRBD2; V gene: TRBV7-2
CDR3 DNA: TGTGCCAGCAGCCCGGGACAAAACACCGGGGAGCTGTTTTTT; CDR3 protein: CASSPGQNTGELFF; J gene: TRBJ2-2; clone size: .; D gene: .; V gene: TRBV11-3
CDR3 DNA: TGCGCCAGCAGCCCCACTAGTAGGGACTACGCTTTCTTT; CDR3 protein: CASSPTSRDYAFF; J gene: TRBJ1-1; clone size: once; D gene: .; V gene: TRBV4-1
CDR3 DNA: TGTGCCAGTAGCCCCCGGGGGGTCTCGAACACCGGGGAGCTGTTTTTT; CDR3 protein: CASSPRGVSNTGELFF; J gene: TRBJ2-2; clone size: .; D gene: TRBD2; V gene: TRBV19
CDR3 DNA: TGTGCCAGCAGCTTGAGGACGGGGTCGGTCACTGAAGCTTTCTTT; CDR3 protein: CASSLRTGSVTEAFF; J gene: TRBJ1-1; clone size: .; D gene: .; V gene: TRBV5-5
CDR3 DNA: TGTGCCAGCAGTTGGGCAGAGGGTTGGGAAGCTTTCTTT; CDR3 protein: CASSWAEGWEAFF; J gene: TRBJ1-1; clone size: .; D gene: .; V gene: TRBV6-5
CDR3 DNA: TGTGCCAGCAGCGGACTAGCGGGAGTCGAGCAGTACTTC; CDR3 protein: CASSGLAGVEQYF; J gene: TRBJ2-7; clone size: .; D gene: TRBD2; V gene: TRBV12-3/TRBV12-4
CDR3 DNA: TGTGCCAGCAGCCTAGGACAGGGACAATCACCCCTCCACTTT; CDR3 protein: CASSLGQGQSPLHF; J gene: TRBJ1-6; clone size: .; D gene: TRBD1; V gene: TRBV11-3
CDR3 DNA: TGTGCCAGCAGTTACTCGACTGGCTCGACCTACGAGCAGTACTTC; CDR3 protein: CASSYSTGSTYEQYF; J gene: TRBJ2-7; clone size: .; D gene: .; V gene: TRBV6-5
CDR3 DNA: TGCAGCGTTGTGGGGCACCCTACTAGCACAGATACGCAGTATTTT; CDR3 protein: CSVVGHPTSTDTQYF; J gene: TRBJ2-3; clone size: .; D gene: .; V gene: TRBV29-1
CDR3 DNA: TGTGCCAGCAGCTTAGTTTTTAGCTCTGGAAACACCATATATTTT; CDR3 protein: CASSLVFSSGNTIYF; J gene: TRBJ1-3; clone size: .; D gene: .; V gene: TRBV7-2
CDR3 DNA: TGCGCCAGCAGCCTCTCGGACGAGCAGTACTTC; CDR3 protein: CASSLSDEQYF; J gene: TRBJ2-7; clone size: .; D gene: .; V gene: TRBV5-1
CDR3 DNA: TGTGCCAGTAGGGTTCAAGGGACTAGCGGTATCATAAGCTCCTACAATGAGCAGTTCTTC; CDR3 protein: CASRVQGTSGIISSYNEQFF; J gene: TRBJ2-1; clone size: .; D gene: TRBD2; V gene: TRBV19
CDR3 DNA: TGTGCCAGCAGTGACACGCAGACAGTACAAGAGACCCAGTACTTC; CDR3 protein: CASSDTQTVQETQYF; J gene: TRBJ2-5; clone size: .; D gene: .; V gene: TRBV6-4
CDR3 DNA: TGCAGCGCCGAGGGACATTCGAACACTGAAGCTTTCTTT; CDR3 protein: CSAEGHSNTEAFF; J gene: TRBJ1-1; clone size: .; D gene: .; V gene: TRBV29-1
CDR3 DNA: TGTGCCAGCTCACCCATCCGGGACAGAGACACCGGGGAGCTGTTTTTT; CDR3 protein: CASSPIRDRDTGELFF; J gene: TRBJ2-2; clone size: .; D gene: TRBD1; V gene: TRBV18
CDR3 DNA: TGCGCCAGCAGCCTGGGACTAGCGAGTGGGAAGACCCAGTACTTC; CDR3 protein: CASSLGLASGKTQYF; J gene: TRBJ2-5; clone size: .; D gene: TRBD2; V gene: TRBV5-1
CDR3 DNA: TGTGCTAGTGGTTTGGTAGCGGGGGTGTCCTACGAGCAGTACTTC; CDR3 protein: CASGLVAGVSYEQYF; J gene: TRBJ2-7; clone size: few; D gene: TRBD2; V gene: TRBV12-5
CDR3 DNA: TGTGCCAGCAGCTCCCGGGACAGGGGCAGGGAAGAGCAGTACTTC; CDR3 protein: CASSSRDRGREEQYF; J gene: TRBJ2-7; clone size: few; D gene: TRBD1; V gene: TRBV7-9
CDR3 DNA: TGTGCCAGCAGTAGACAGGGAGAGGCAGATACGCAGTATTTT; CDR3 protein: CASSRQGEADTQYF; J gene: TRBJ2-3; clone size: few; D gene: TRBD1; V gene: TRBV6-4
CDR3 DNA: TGTGCCGGTTCGACAGGGGGTGCCACTGAAGCTTTCTTT; CDR3 protein: CAGSTGGATEAFF; J gene: TRBJ1-1; clone size: .; D gene: TRBD1; V gene: TRBV6-5
CDR3 DNA: TGCGCCAGCAGCTGGAGCGGGGGGGCCCAAGATACGCAGTATTTT; CDR3 protein: CASSWSGGAQDTQYF; J gene: TRBJ2-3; clone size: .; D gene: TRBD2; V gene: TRBV5-1
CDR3 DNA: TGTGCCAGCAGTTTTAAGGGGGATCTACCCTACGAGCAGTACTTC; CDR3 protein: CASSFKGDLPYEQYF; J gene: TRBJ2-7; clone size: .; D gene: .; V gene: TRBV6-8
CDR3 DNA: TGTGCCAGCACCCAACACCGGGACAGGGGGTTCTGGGGTGGTGGAAACACCATATATTTT; CDR3 protein: CASTQHRDRGFWGGGNTIYF; J gene: TRBJ1-3; clone size: once; D gene: TRBD1; V gene: TRBV7-3
CDR3 DNA: TGCGCCAGCAGCCATGGACTAGCGGCACAAGAGACCCAGTACTTC; CDR3 protein: CASSHGLAAQETQYF; J gene: TRBJ2-5; clone size: .; D gene: TRBD2; V gene: TRBV5-1
CDR3 DNA: TGTGCCAGCAGCCCTCCCCCCCTGGGTCGGGGAACGCAGTATTTT; CDR3 protein: CASSPPPLGRGTQYF; J gene: TRBJ2-3; clone size: once; D gene: .; V gene: TRBV3-1/TRBV3-2
CDR3 DNA: TGTGCCAGCTCTACAATAGGACAGGGAAGGTCAAACGAGCAGTACTTC; CDR3 protein: CASSTIGQGRSNEQYF; J gene: TRBJ2-7; clone size: .; D gene: TRBD1; V gene: TRBV27
CDR3 DNA: TGTGCCAGCATCGGACTAGCGGGGGGGCTTCATACGCAGTATTTT; CDR3 protein: CASIGLAGGLHTQYF; J gene: TRBJ2-3; clone size: .; D gene: TRBD2; V gene: TRBV27
CDR3 DNA: TGTGCCTGGTCGACAGGGTTTGATCAGCCCCAGCATTTT; CDR3 protein: CAWSTGFDQPQHF; J gene: TRBJ1-5; clone size: .; D gene: TRBD1; V gene: TRBV30
CDR3 DNA: TGTGCCAGCAGCGCCTCTTCCACGGGTGCAGAGCCCCAGCATTTT; CDR3 protein: CASSASSTGAEPQHF; J gene: TRBJ1-5; clone size: once; D gene: .; V gene: TRBV6-4
CDR3 DNA: TGTGCCAGCTCACCTGCGAGTAACACTGAAGCTTTCTTT; CDR3 protein: CASSPASNTEAFF; J gene: TRBJ1-1; clone size: .; D gene: .; V gene: TRBV18
CDR3 DNA: TGTGCCAGCAGCCCCGACAGGAAGAACACTGAAGCTTTCTTT; CDR3 protein: CASSPDRKNTEAFF; J gene: TRBJ1-1; clone size: few; D gene: .; V gene: TRBV11-2
CDR3 DNA: TGTGCCAGCACCCAATCGACAGGGTCAGTGGCTGAGCAGTTCTTC; CDR3 protein: CASTQSTGSVAEQFF; J gene: TRBJ2-1; clone size: .; D gene: TRBD1; V gene: TRBV2
CDR3 DNA: TGTGCCAGCAGCATGGACCTATCCTACAATGAGCAGTTCTTC; CDR3 protein: CASSMDLSYNEQFF; J gene: TRBJ2-1; clone size: .; D gene: .; V gene: TRBV5-4
CDR3 DNA: TGTGCCTTTCAAACCGGGGGCACAGATACGCAGTATTTT; CDR3 protein: CAFQTGGTDTQYF; J gene: TRBJ2-3; clone size: .; D gene: .; V gene: TRBV28
CDR3 DNA: TGTGCCAGCAGTTATGAGGCGGGAGCATACAATGAGCAGTTCTTC; CDR3 protein: CASSYEAGAYNEQFF; J gene: TRBJ2-1; clone size: .; D gene: TRBD2; V gene: TRBV6-5
CDR3 DNA: TGTGCCAGCAGTGTGCGAGGACTAGCGGGCAGCACAGATACGCAGTATTTT; CDR3 protein: CASSVRGLAGSTDTQYF; J gene: TRBJ2-3; clone size: .; D gene: TRBD2; V gene: TRBV27
CDR3 DNA: TGCAGCACGCGACAGGGGGCGTTGAACACTGAAGCTTTCTTT; CDR3 protein: CSTRQGALNTEAFF; J gene: TRBJ1-1; clone size: .; D gene: TRBD1; V gene: TRBV29-1
CDR3 DNA: TGTGCCAGCAGCCGGGGGACAGGGGGAACCCACTCCCAGCAGCCCCAGCATTTT; CDR3 protein: CASSRGTGGTHSQQPQHF; J gene: TRBJ1-5; clone size: many; D gene: TRBD1; V gene: TRBV7-8
CDR3 DNA: TGTGCCAGCAGCCAAGGGGGCAGACAAGAGACCCAGTACTTC; CDR3 protein: CASSQGGRQETQYF; J gene: TRBJ2-5; clone size: .; D gene: .; V gene: TRBV3-1/TRBV3-2